This is a list of T cell receptor beta chains from one sample in a study of T cell responses to AZD1222 COVID-19 vaccine. Here immunoSEQ multiplex PCR was the method, and the copy in TCRdb shows in-frame clones only, minus some. The sample records about 150,000 clones, about 89% being singletons. The sequencing here drew on peripheral blood, taken 28 days after the second AZD1222 dose. These receptors all come from an adult who received the AZD1222 COVID-19 vaccine. Both conserved end residues are part of each CDR3. The order of the fields is V gene, J gene, CDR3 protein.

v_call: TRBV30; j_call: TRBJ2-3; cdr3_aa: CAWSVSGSTDTQYF
v_call: TRBV7-8; j_call: TRBJ1-2; cdr3_aa: CASSFTGTGGNYGYTF
v_call: TRBV28; j_call: TRBJ2-2; cdr3_aa: CASSLPAYTGELFF
v_call: TRBV19; j_call: TRBJ2-1; cdr3_aa: CASSHGSRSSYNEQFF
v_call: TRBV7-3; j_call: TRBJ2-3; cdr3_aa: CASSPRGGYTDTQYF
v_call: TRBV19; j_call: TRBJ2-5; cdr3_aa: CASSIQYQETQYF
v_call: TRBV4-1; j_call: TRBJ1-5; cdr3_aa: CASSQDLDRGGGPQHF
v_call: TRBV11-2; j_call: TRBJ1-1; cdr3_aa: CASSLEGDVTEAFF
v_call: TRBV19; j_call: TRBJ2-1; cdr3_aa: CASRRESSYNEQFF
v_call: TRBV7-3; j_call: TRBJ2-1; cdr3_aa: CASSPPLAGAEQFF
v_call: TRBV7-9; j_call: TRBJ2-3; cdr3_aa: CASSFFVSGQGDTQYF
v_call: TRBV4-3; j_call: TRBJ2-1; cdr3_aa: CASSQTAGEQFF
v_call: TRBV4-2; j_call: TRBJ2-2; cdr3_aa: CASSQVGRTGDTGELFF
v_call: TRBV6-5; j_call: TRBJ2-3; cdr3_aa: CAGTSGSTKDTQYF
v_call: TRBV4-3; j_call: TRBJ2-7; cdr3_aa: CASSQGVEAGDVYEQYF
v_call: TRBV6-2/TRBV6-3; j_call: TRBJ2-1; cdr3_aa: CASSPGQPYEQFF
v_call: TRBV28; j_call: TRBJ1-3; cdr3_aa: CASSLRGGGNTIYF
v_call: TRBV28; j_call: TRBJ2-7; cdr3_aa: CASNPTGLAGGRPGEQYF
v_call: TRBV11-2; j_call: TRBJ1-6; cdr3_aa: CASRLGKGSPLHF
v_call: TRBV7-8; j_call: TRBJ2-1; cdr3_aa: CASSFFLAGYNEQFF
v_call: TRBV15; j_call: TRBJ2-5; cdr3_aa: CATSRDIFGDRDQETQYF
v_call: TRBV28; j_call: TRBJ1-2; cdr3_aa: CASSILANYGYTF
v_call: TRBV6-1; j_call: TRBJ1-5; cdr3_aa: CASSERIRQPQHF
v_call: TRBV30; j_call: TRBJ2-3; cdr3_aa: CARTTSTDTQYF
v_call: TRBV2; j_call: TRBJ2-2; cdr3_aa: CASSGSSGTGELFF
v_call: TRBV7-2; j_call: TRBJ1-1; cdr3_aa: CASSWGGGAFF
v_call: TRBV7-2; j_call: TRBJ2-7; cdr3_aa: CASSLNTLSYEQYF
v_call: TRBV28; j_call: TRBJ2-2; cdr3_aa: CASRRTSENTGELFF
v_call: TRBV29-1; j_call: TRBJ1-2; cdr3_aa: CSGGGADYGYTF
v_call: TRBV6-2/TRBV6-3; j_call: TRBJ2-7; cdr3_aa: CASSYSNRGYEQYF
v_call: TRBV19; j_call: TRBJ2-7; cdr3_aa: CASSIVGSYEQYF
v_call: TRBV5-1; j_call: TRBJ2-3; cdr3_aa: CASSLALAGGEDTQYF
v_call: TRBV4-3; j_call: TRBJ2-5; cdr3_aa: CASSSGQGGSRWETQYF
v_call: TRBV7-9; j_call: TRBJ1-3; cdr3_aa: CASRKWGSPTNTIYF
v_call: TRBV2; j_call: TRBJ2-1; cdr3_aa: CASINSGRDFYNEQFF
v_call: TRBV3-1/TRBV3-2; j_call: TRBJ2-1; cdr3_aa: CASSQPRTSGSYEQFF
v_call: TRBV28; j_call: TRBJ2-3; cdr3_aa: CASSPGQGADTQYF
v_call: TRBV2; j_call: TRBJ2-3; cdr3_aa: CASSEALPTDTQYF
v_call: TRBV9; j_call: TRBJ2-2; cdr3_aa: CASSVEASGGGELFF
v_call: TRBV5-4; j_call: TRBJ1-1; cdr3_aa: CASSLKRDSTEAFF
v_call: TRBV19; j_call: TRBJ2-1; cdr3_aa: CASRAPGGGYNEQFF
v_call: TRBV19; j_call: TRBJ1-1; cdr3_aa: CASSIGGQNTEAFF
v_call: TRBV4-1; j_call: TRBJ2-1; cdr3_aa: CASSQEAAGVGYNEQFF
v_call: TRBV3-1/TRBV3-2; j_call: TRBJ1-1; cdr3_aa: CASNSRGFWTEAFF
v_call: TRBV13; j_call: TRBJ2-1; cdr3_aa: CASSLRASRNEQFF